This entry lists 16 T cell receptor beta chains sequenced from one sample in a study of T cell repertoires in cytomegalovirus infection. In TCRdb, the reads were re-called with MiXCR into one record per CDR3 protein. The sample contains about 570,000 distinct CDR3 sequences, 40% of which appear only once. Antigens for these TCRs are unknown. The sequencing used cultured PBMCs, collected from culture after CMV antigen stimulation. The receptor source for this set is a human donor in good health (CMV status not recorded). Some clones in this sample may be carry-over from other donors' samples.

This clonotype was counted a few times. The rearrangement links TRBV25-1 to TRBJ2-7; 7 bases fit TRBD2. The CDR3 totals 11 residues. Germline-derived CDR1 and CDR2 are MGHDK and SYGVNS. V dropped 6 bases and J dropped 5; count of bases not matched to a gene: 1. The CDR3 region is CASRGGHEQYF. CDR3 DNA: TGTGCCAGCAGGGGAGGGCACGAGCAGTACTTC.

The chain recombines TRBV12-3 or TRBV12-4 with TRBJ2-1; D remains ambiguous. The CDR3 totals 12 residues. V was pared by 4 bases and J by 7 bases, with 8 bases between. The CDR3 here is CASSWMGNEQFF. In DNA form, the CDR3 reads TGTGCCAGCAGTTGGATGGGGAATGAGCAGTTCTTC.

This clonotype was counted at least ten times. The rearrangement uses TRBV12-3 or TRBV12-4 and TRBJ2-5, with 9 bases aligning to TRBD1. The CDR3 totals 13 residues. V was pared by 4 bases and J by 5 bases, with 2 bases of the junction left unmatched. CDR3 coding DNA: TGTGCCAGCAGTTACAGGGGGCAGGAGACCCAGTACTTC. It yields the protein CASSYRGQETQYF.

This clonotype showed up just a few times. The rearrangement links TRBV7-2 to TRBJ2-1; D is undetermined. The V end lost 5 bases, the J end lost 9 bases, and 17 bases lay between the germline ends. Germline values: CDR1 SGHTA, CDR2 FQGNSA. This CDR3 has 14 amino acids. CDR3 nucleotides: TGTGCCAGCAGCCCTAGAGCGCTTGGCTCTGAGCAGTTCTTC. It yields the protein CASSPRALGSEQFF.

This clonotype was found a few times. The J gene is TRBJ2-3, the V gene TRBV6-6, with D uncertain. Deletions cut 7 bases from V and 4 bases from J, with 15 bases between. CDR1 and CDR2 from the germline V gene are MNHNY and SVGAGI (reference sequence). The CDR3 has 14 amino acids. CDR3 sequence (DNA): TGTGCCAGCAATTCCCTCGACCCCGCAGATACGCAGTATTTT. Amino acids: CASNSLDPADTQYF.

This clonotype was found a few times. This chain joins TRBV28 and TRBJ1-1; possibly TRBD1 for D (5 bases). The CDR3 is 14 residues long. Looked up from germline, CDR1 is MDHEN and CDR2 is SYDVKM. The V gene lost 8 bases and the J gene lost 1 base, with 14 bases spanning the gap. The CDR3 sequence: CASELSDRNTEAFF. For the CDR3, the DNA is TGTGCCAGCGAGTTGTCAGACAGGAACACTGAAGCTTTCTTT. Drawing the rest from reference TRBV28 and TRBJ1-1, the complete variable domain is DVKVTQSSRYLVKRTGEKVFLECVQDMDHENMFWYRQDPGLGLRLIYFSYDVKMKEKGDIPEGYSVSREKKERFSLILESASTNQTSMYLCASELSDRNTEAFFGQGTRLTVV.

The chain carries TRBV6-6 and TRBJ1-5; no definite D call. The CDR3 length is 11 residues. The V end was cut by 2 bases, the J end by 5 bases, with 1 base between. Germline loops: CDR1 MNHNY, CDR2 SVGAGI (reference sequence). CDR3 sequence: CASSYDQPQHF. The CDR3 coding sequence is TGTGCCAGCAGTTACGATCAGCCCCAGCATTTT.

This chain connects TRBV29-1 to TRBJ2-3, with a weak D call TRBD2 (5 bases). V was pared by 5 bases and J by 5 bases, with 11 bases between. The CDR3 runs 12 residues. CDR1 SQVTM and CDR2 ANQGSEA come from the germline V gene. The CDR3 bases are TGCAGCGTTAGACGGGGTGGAGATACGCAGTATTTT. The encoded protein is CSVRRGGDTQYF.

This chain uses TRBV6-2 or TRBV6-3 with TRBJ2-1; tentative D call: TRBD2 (5 bases). The ends were cut back, 7 bases at V and 0 bases at J, with 16 bases in the middle. Germline V gene sequence: CDR1 MNHEY, CDR2 SVGEGT. There are 16 residues in the CDR3. The CDR3 sequence is CASTGLQPTSYNEQFF. The CDR3 nucleotides are TGTGCCAGCACCGGACTTCAGCCCACCTCCTACAATGAGCAGTTCTTC.

This clonotype was detected a few times. The chain joins TRBV19 to TRBJ2-7; unclear D gene. V was clipped by 4 bases and J by 3 bases, with 10 bases between them. CDR1 and CDR2 from the germline V gene are LNHDA and SQIVND (reference sequence). CDR3 size: 13 residues. This chain's CDR3 is CASSRAGRYEQYF. CDR3 DNA sequence: TGTGCCAGTAGTAGGGCAGGACGCTACGAGCAGTACTTC.

The J gene is TRBJ2-1, the V gene TRBV10-3; 10 bases align to TRBD1. Germline CDR1 ENHRY, CDR2 SYGVKD. The V gene end was trimmed by 6 bases and the J gene end by 9 bases; junction bases not matched to a gene: 8. The CDR3 runs 14 residues. CDR3 nucleotides: TGTGCCATCAGGGGGGACAGGGGCAGAGGTGAGCAGTTCTTC. Encoded protein: CAIRGDRGRGEQFF.

This clonotype was seen a few times. The V call is TRBV4-3, the J call TRBJ2-6, with D tentatively TRBD2 (5 bases). The length of the CDR3 is 18 residues. Trimming took off 0 bases at V and 0 bases at J, with 12 bases between the two ends. The germline V gene has CDR1 LGHNA and CDR2 YSLEER. The chain's CDR3 is CASSQEAGRTSGANVLTF. The CDR3, as DNA: TGCGCCAGCAGCCAAGAGGCGGGTCGGACCTCTGGGGCCAACGTCCTGACTTTC.

The chain uses TRBV9 and TRBJ2-1; 8 bases align to TRBD2. CDR3 length equals 14 residues. Germline CDR1 SGDLS, CDR2 YYNGEE. The trim removed 0 bases at V and 8 bases at J, leaving 4 bases unmatched. The CDR3 region is CASSVVGTSDEQFF. As DNA, the CDR3 is TGTGCCAGCAGCGTAGTTGGGACTAGTGATGAGCAGTTCTTC.

The chain combines TRBV7-2 with TRBJ2-1; perhaps TRBD2 as D (9 bases). The CDR3 runs to 14 residues. V shed 5 bases and J shed 9 bases, with 17 bases lying between them. Germline values: CDR1 SGHTA, CDR2 FQGNSA. The CDR3 sequence: CASSQGAGGSEQFF. CDR3 coding DNA: TGTGCCAGCAGCCAGGGGGCGGGGGGGAGTGAGCAGTTCTTC. Looking up the rest from reference TRBV7-2 and TRBJ2-1 gives the full variable domain: GAGVSQSPSNKVTEKGKDVELRCDPISGHTALYWYRQSLGQGLEFLIYFQGNSAPDKSGLPSDRFSAERTGGSVSTLTIQRTQQEDSAVYLCASSQGAGGSEQFFGPGTRLTVL.

This clonotype has a handful of counts. Sequence at one end of the junction differs from germline and may be a read error. The J gene is TRBJ2-1, the V gene TRBV5-3; either TRBD1 or TRBD2 may supply D (5 bases each). TRBV5-3 has ORF status, its function being uncertain. The CDR3 sequence is 17 residues long. As DNA, the CDR3 is TGTGCCAGCAGCTTTGGCTATCTCCTGAAGAGGGGCGATGAGCAGTTCTTC. Translation gives CASSFGYLLKRGDEQFF.

This clonotype has a handful of counts. The chain uses TRBV28 and TRBJ1-5; maybe TRBD1 (5 bases). The V end was cut by 4 bases, the J end by 4 bases, with 17 bases between. Germline V CDR1 and CDR2: MDHEN, SYDVKM. This CDR3 has 16 residues. This chain's CDR3 is CASSSLTGVENQPQHF. The CDR3 DNA sequence: TGTGCCAGCAGTTCGTTGACGGGGGTCGAAAATCAGCCCCAGCATTTT.